The present entry profiles one T cell receptor beta chain with its context. Its antigen is still unknown. This specimen comes from a study of tumor and adjacent non-tumor tissue in lung cancer. The junction had 12 bases not matched to a gene; V was cut back by 10 bases and J by 3 bases. Germline CDR1 ENHRY, CDR2 SYGVKD. The CDR3 covers 15 residues. General study findings and limits: Significantly higher TCR diversity was found in tumor than normal lung.

A modified ARM-PCR protocol with three rounds of nested PCR amplified TCRbeta. MiXCR, applied by TCRdb to the multiplex PCR reads, yields one record per CDR3 protein. The sample shows 90,000 to 130,000 distinct CDR3 sequences, over 75% of them seen only once. This sample's RNA came from whole unsorted tissue. The clonotype originates from a man between 65 and 85 years old with non-small cell lung cancer. The rearrangement uses TRBV10-3 and TRBJ2-3; 8 bases are shared with TRBD2. Sequencing input: lung tumor tissue. DNA of the CDR3: TGTGCCAGCAACCCGGGGACTAGTAGTACAGATACGCAGTATTTT. It specifies CASNPGTSSTDTQYF.